This T cell receptor (beta chain) was obtained from a study of immune cell composition in non-small cell lung cancer. Data came from immunoSEQ multiplex PCR; TCRdb stores just in-frame clones and leaves some out. The data contain 4,000 to 5,000 clones, around 78% of them seen just once; the ten biggest clones take up approximately 16%. CDR3 length: 12 amino acids. Germline V gives CDR1 SGHDT, CDR2 YYEEEE. The V gene lost 2 bases and the J gene lost 6 bases, with 5 bases spanning the gap. This clone is medium-sized by share. This clonotype was sampled from a human donor with non-small cell lung cancer. Sequencing used lung tumor tissue. This chain joins TRBV5-6 and TRBJ2-2; TRBD1 is a possible D gene (5 bases). CDR3 coding DNA: TGTGCCAGCAGCTTCAGGGCCGGGGAGCTGTTTTTT. Translation gives CASSFRAGELFF.